A single sample is the source of the 20 T cell receptor beta chains below, sequenced in a study of blood T cell repertoires in COVID-19. Produced via immunoSEQ multiplex PCR; TCRdb's table is partial and in-frame only. The table has 200,000 to 300,000 clones, 75% to 85% seen once; the top ten hold approximately 8.2%. The sequenced material came from PBMCs or T cells enriched from blood (not recorded which). These receptors were obtained from a woman aged 45 to 65 with acute COVID-19.

V gene TRBV18 combines with J gene TRBJ2-1, with D perhaps TRBD1 (5 bases). CDR1 and CDR2 (germline): KGHSH, LQKENI. There are 13 residues in the CDR3. V gave up 3 bases and J gave up 7 bases, with 10 bases separating them. CDR3 residues: CASSPQGRNEQFF. The DNA of the CDR3 is TGTGCCAGCTCACCGCAGGGTCGAAATGAGCAGTTCTTC.

The chain carries TRBV11-2 and TRBJ1-1; TRBD1 might be the D (5 bases). Deletions cut 5 bases from V and 6 bases from J, with 31 bases between. This CDR3 region has 19 residues. The germline V gene encodes CDR1 SGHAT and CDR2 FQNNGV. CDR3 loop: CASSGIPDISRTFEPEAFF. The CDR3 DNA reads as TGTGCCAGCAGCGGCATACCAGACATCAGTAGGACATTTGAGCCTGAAGCTTTCTTT.

The gene calls are TRBV11-3 and TRBJ2-7, with D perhaps matching TRBD2 (6 bases). V dropped 1 base and J dropped 5 bases, with 15 bases sitting between them. CDR1 is SGHNT, CDR2 YENEEA, per germline. The CDR3 contains 15 residues. This chain's CDR3 is CASSLGGGVGDEQYF. The DNA for the CDR3 is TGTGCCAGCAGCTTAGGCGGCGGGGTGGGCGACGAGCAGTACTTC.

The chain is built from TRBV6-2 or TRBV6-3 and TRBJ2-1; the D gene is possibly TRBD2 (5 bases). Germline CDR1 reads MNHEY; CDR2 reads SVGEGT. The V and J ends lost 3 bases and 6 bases respectively, with 15 bases between them. The length of the CDR3 is 15 residues. The CDR3 sequence is CASSYSGSAPNEQFF. CDR3 bases: TGTGCCAGCAGTTATTCGGGATCTGCCCCCAATGAGCAGTTCTTC.

This clone appeared a few times. The CDR3 DNA reads as TGTGCCACCAGCAGAGATACAGGGGGCAGGGACGAGCAGTACTTC. It yields the protein CATSRDTGGRDEQYF. J is TRBJ2-7 and V is TRBV15, with 9 nucleotides matching TRBD1. From germline, CDR1 is LNHNV and CDR2 YYDKDF (reference sequence). Trimming removed 0 bases from V and 5 bases from J; junction bases left unmatched: 5. This CDR3 is built from 15 residues.

The rearrangement joins TRBV27 to TRBJ1-2; D might be TRBD1 (6 bases). The V end lost 8 bases, the J end lost 6 bases, and 13 bases lay between the germline ends. Looked up from germline, CDR1 is MNHEY and CDR2 is SMNVEV (reference sequence). This CDR3 has 12 residues. The CDR3 here is CASGRGVNGYTF. Here the CDR3 DNA reads TGTGCCAGCGGGAGGGGGGTGAATGGCTACACCTTC.

The chain has TRBV28 and TRBJ1-2; TRBD1 agrees at 8 bases. The CDR3 is 15 residues long. The germline V gene has CDR1 MDHEN and CDR2 SYDVKM. Trimming took 1 base from V and 8 from J; bases not matched to a gene: 9. As DNA, the CDR3 is TGTGCCAGCAGTTTATCCCCCGGACAGGGCAACGGCTACACCTTC. This translates into CASSLSPGQGNGYTF.

This chain uses TRBV27 with TRBJ2-1, with 7 bases identical to TRBD1. In germline, CDR1 is MNHEY, CDR2 SMNVEV (reference sequence). V gave up 0 bases and J gave up 7 bases; unmatched junction bases: 9. The CDR3 is 16 amino acids. CDR3 in amino acids: CASSLSDRLVRNEQFF. The CDR3 coding sequence is TGTGCCAGCAGTTTATCGGACAGGCTGGTTAGAAATGAGCAGTTCTTC.

DNA of the CDR3: TGTGCCAGCAGCTTATTCGACAGGGGCGAGAGCACTGAAGCTTTCTTT. Encoded protein: CASSLFDRGESTEAFF. V gene TRBV5-6 combines with J gene TRBJ1-1; 8 bases agree with TRBD1. The J segment lost 4 bases and the V segment lost 2 bases, leaving 10 bases of the junction unmatched. The CDR3 contains 16 residues. From germline, CDR1 is SGHDT and CDR2 YYEEEE.

The V call is TRBV7-2, the J call TRBJ2-5; 9 positions match TRBD1. J gave up 6 bases and V 4 bases, and 6 bases lay outside the gene matches. The CDR3 length is 14 residues. In germline, CDR1 is SGHTA, CDR2 FQGNSA. CDR3 nucleotides: TGTGCCAGCAGCTCGGGACAGGGAGTGAAGACCCAGTACTTC. Translating it yields CASSSGQGVKTQYF.

The chain employs TRBV19 and TRBJ1-4, with a possible D match to TRBD1 (5 bases). The CDR3 covers 14 residues. V lost 8 bases, J lost 3 bases, and 13 bases lay in between. Germline loops: CDR1 LNHDA, CDR2 SQIVND (reference sequence). For the CDR3, the DNA is TGTGCCAGTCATAGGGCAGGGCCTAATGAAAAACTGTTTTTT. Encoded protein: CASHRAGPNEKLFF.

The gene calls are TRBV11-2 and TRBJ1-1; 8 positions agree with TRBD1. Germline values: CDR1 SGHAT, CDR2 FQNNGV. The CDR3 is made up of 15 amino acids. V shed 5 bases, J shed 1 base, and the junction held 6 bases outside the gene matches. In DNA form, the CDR3 reads TGTGCCAGCAGCACCAGGGGGCAAAGGAACACTGAAGCTTTCTTT. Translating it yields CASSTRGQRNTEAFF.

V and J are TRBV2 and TRBJ1-5, with D maybe TRBD1 (6 bases). This CDR3 contains 14 residues. Per germline, CDR1 SNHLY and CDR2 FYNNEI. V dropped 4 bases and J dropped 7 bases, with 14 bases sitting between them. The CDR3 nucleotides are TGTGCCAGCAGTGTCAGGGGTTCGGGGCAGCCCCAGCATTTT. Translated, it gives CASSVRGSGQPQHF.

This clone was counted once. This chain links TRBV4-3 with TRBJ2-1; the match to TRBD2 covers 8 bases. Looked up from germline, CDR1 is LGHNA and CDR2 is YSLEER. V dropped 4 bases and J dropped 3; count of bases not matched to a gene: 5. This CDR3 is built from 15 residues. The CDR3 here is CASSPSGGLYNEQFF. The CDR3 region has the DNA TGCGCCAGCAGCCCATCGGGGGGGCTCTACAATGAGCAGTTCTTC.

The CDR3 sequence is CSVGVRGQGYTF. The CDR3, as DNA: TGCAGCGTTGGGGTCAGGGGGCAGGGCTACACCTTC. V is TRBV29-1 and J is TRBJ1-2, with 8 bases that match TRBD1. After removal of 4 bases from V and 8 bases from J, the junction contained 6 bases not matched to a gene. This CDR3 region has 12 residues. Per the germline V gene, CDR1 is SQVTM and CDR2 is ANQGSEA.

The chain links TRBV18 to TRBJ1-2; 12 nucleotides agree with TRBD1. The length of the CDR3 is 17 residues. V lost 6 bases to trimming and J lost 4 bases; unmatched junction nucleotides: 12. Germline CDR1 and CDR2: KGHSH and LQKENI. The CDR3 DNA is TGTGCCAGCTCCTTCGGGACAGGGGGCGCGGGAAGCTATGGCTACACCTTC. This codes for CASSFGTGGAGSYGYTF. Variable domain in full (rest from reference TRBV18 and TRBJ1-2): NAGVMQNPRHLVRRRGQEARLRCSPMKGHSHVYWYRQLPEEGLKFMVYLQKENIIDESGMPKERFSAEFPKEGPSILRIQQVVRGDSAAYFCASSFGTGGAGSYGYTFGSGTRLTVV.

This clone occurred a few times. The gene calls are TRBV5-5 and TRBJ1-5; D is undetermined. V was trimmed by 0 bases and J by 5 bases, leaving 12 bases between them. Germline V gene lookup returns CDR1 SGHKS and CDR2 YYEKEE (reference sequence). The CDR3 has 15 amino acids. Here the CDR3 DNA reads TGTGCCAGCAGCTTGGTACCGGGAGGCGATCAGCCCCAGCATTTT. Protein sequence: CASSLVPGGDQPQHF. Using reference TRBV5-5 and TRBJ1-5 for the parts outside the CDR3, the full variable domain is DAGVTQSPTHLIKTRGQQVTLRCSPISGHKSVSWYQQVLGQGPQFIFQYYEKEERGRGNFPDRFSARQFPNYSSELNVNALLLGDSALYLCASSLVPGGDQPQHFGDGTRLSIL.

The rearrangement links TRBV15 to TRBJ1-1; 7 nucleotides match TRBD1. V gave up 11 bases and J gave up 4 bases; unmatched junction bases: 7. This CDR3 comprises 12 residues. The germline V gene has CDR1 LNHNV and CDR2 YYDKDF (reference sequence). CDR3 bases: TGTGCCGTCAACAGGGGCGGCACTGAAGCTTTCTTT. Residues: CAVNRGGTEAFF.

V usage is TRBV5-1 and J usage is TRBJ1-3; D may be TRBD1 (5 bases). Germline-derived CDR1 and CDR2 are SGHRS and YFSETQ. V shed 0 bases and J shed 0 bases, with 10 bases lying between them. CDR3 size: 16 residues. The CDR3 coding sequence is TGCGCCAGCAGCTTGGACAGGCCAAGCTCTGGAAACACCATATATTTT. This gives the protein CASSLDRPSSGNTIYF.

The genes are TRBV30 and TRBJ2-2; TRBD2 aligns across 12 bases. Germline assignment: CDR1 GTSNPN and CDR2 SVGIG (reference sequence). This CDR3 is built from 17 residues. V shed 3 bases, J shed 1 base, and the junction held 6 bases outside the gene matches. The CDR3 loop reads CAWRETSGGRNTGELFF. CDR3 nucleotide sequence: TGTGCCTGGAGGGAGACTAGCGGGGGCCGGAACACCGGGGAGCTGTTTTTT.